These 25 T cell receptor beta chains were sequenced from one sample in a study of T cell repertoires in cytomegalovirus infection. Using its own MiXCR run on the reads, TCRdb lists one record per CDR3 protein. The table includes hundreds of thousands of distinct CDR3 sequences, approximately 42% detected once. No antigen has been identified for these receptors. Sequenced material: cultured PBMCs, taken from culture after CMV antigen stimulation. The source is a human donor in good health (CMV status not recorded). Some clones in this sample may be carry-over from other donors' samples.

The chain combines TRBV7-6 with TRBJ1-1; D is uncertain. V was pared by 0 bases and J by 10 bases, with 15 bases between. The CDR3 contains 14 residues. The germline V gene encodes CDR1 SGHVS and CDR2 FNYEAQ. CDR3 sequence (DNA): TGTGCCAGCAGCTTAGCGCCATCTGGGATCGGAGCTTTCTTT. Its protein product is CASSLAPSGIGAFF.

The chain uses TRBV7-9 and TRBJ1-4; 10 bases agree with TRBD1. Germline V gene data show CDR1 as SEHNR and CDR2 as FQNEAQ (reference sequence). J was trimmed by 4 bases and V by 5 bases; bases with no gene match: 10. The CDR3 runs to 17 residues. The CDR3 sequence: CASSPRQGADDNEKLFF. As DNA, the CDR3 is TGTGCCAGCAGCCCTAGACAGGGGGCGGATGATAATGAAAAACTGTTTTTT.

The chain combines TRBV11-2 with TRBJ2-1, with 10 bases fitting TRBD2. V was clipped by 3 bases and J by 3 bases; unmatched bases: 2. The CDR3 loop spans 15 amino acids. Germline loops: CDR1 SGHAT, CDR2 FQNNGV. CDR3 DNA: TGTGCCAGCAGCTTGGGACTAGCGCTCTACAATGAGCAGTTCTTC. Its protein is CASSLGLALYNEQFF.

There are a few counts of this clonotype. V gene TRBV7-2 combines with J gene TRBJ1-5; D gene uncertain. Trimming left V 4 bases short and J 0 bases short, with 4 bases between. The CDR3 covers 13 residues. Germline assignment: CDR1 SGHTA and CDR2 FQGNSA. CDR3 loop: CASSYNSNQPQHF. The DNA of the CDR3 is TGTGCCAGCAGCTACAATAGCAATCAGCCCCAGCATTTT.

The gene calls are TRBV2 and TRBJ2-2; maybe TRBD1 (5 bases). Germline assignment: CDR1 SNHLY and CDR2 FYNNEI. This CDR3 spans 13 amino acids. V was cut by 11 bases and J by 6 bases, with 16 bases left in between. CDR3 nucleotide sequence: TGTGCCGCAGGGCCCCGTGGGGCCGGGGAGCTGTTTTTT. This codes for CAAGPRGAGELFF. Full variable domain (remainder filled in from reference TRBV2 and TRBJ2-2): EPEVTQTPSHQVTQMGQEVILRCVPISNHLYFYWYRQILGQKVEFLVSFYNNEISEKSEIFDDQFSVERPDGSNFTLKIRSTKLEDSAMYFCAAGPRGAGELFFGEGSRLTVL.

This chain uses TRBV28 with TRBJ2-5; possible D gene TRBD1, 5 bases. V was pared by 5 bases and J by 5 bases, with 18 bases between. There are 15 residues in the CDR3. Germline V gives CDR1 MDHEN, CDR2 SYDVKM. CDR3 nucleotides: TGTGCCAGCAGTCCACGGACGGTAGCAGGGGAGACCCAGTACTTC. Amino acids: CASSPRTVAGETQYF. The entire variable domain, with the rest obtained from reference TRBV28 and TRBJ2-5, is as follows: DVKVTQSSRYLVKRTGEKVFLECVQDMDHENMFWYRQDPGLGLRLIYFSYDVKMKEKGDIPEGYSVSREKKERFSLILESASTNQTSMYLCASSPRTVAGETQYFGPGTRLLVL.

J is TRBJ2-1 and V is TRBV28; 10 positions match TRBD1. Trimming removed 5 bases from V and 0 bases from J; junction bases left unmatched: 10. The length of the CDR3 is 18 residues. Looked up from germline, CDR1 is MDHEN and CDR2 is SYDVKM. CDR3 in DNA: TGTGCCAGCAGTCCCGTCTGGGACAGGGGACCCTCCTACAATGAGCAGTTCTTC. It is translated as CASSPVWDRGPSYNEQFF.

The V call is TRBV2, the J call TRBJ2-4, with 8 nucleotides matching TRBD1. The CDR3 is made up of 14 amino acids. The J segment lost 6 bases and the V segment lost 6 bases, leaving 7 bases of the junction unmatched. CDR1 is SNHLY, CDR2 FYNNEI, per germline. The CDR3 DNA sequence: TGTGCCAGCAGCGGAACCGGGACAGGAAACATTCAGTACTTC. Translated: CASSGTGTGNIQYF.

V usage is TRBV7-6 and J usage is TRBJ1-3, with D tentatively TRBD1 (6 bases). Per the germline V gene, CDR1 is SGHVS and CDR2 is FNYEAQ. V was pared by 1 base and J by 0 bases, with 10 bases between. The CDR3 sequence is 16 residues long. The CDR3 region is CASSLEQGLSGNTIYF. As DNA, the CDR3 is TGTGCCAGCAGCTTAGAACAGGGCCTCTCTGGAAACACCATATATTTT.

In its sample, this clonotype was seen a few times. The chain couples TRBV4-1 to TRBJ2-5, with D tentatively TRBD1 (5 bases). CDR1 MGHRA and CDR2 YSYEKL come from the germline V gene. The CDR3 totals 15 residues. The ends were cut back, 0 bases at V and 5 bases at J, with 13 bases in the middle. CDR3 in amino acids: CASSQDHRIGETQYF. The CDR3, as DNA: TGCGCCAGCAGCCAAGACCACAGGATAGGGGAGACCCAGTACTTC.

This clonotype was counted between two and nine times. The V gene is TRBV12-3 or TRBV12-4, the J gene TRBJ2-5; D possibly matches TRBD1 or TRBD2 (5 bases each). CDR3 length equals 13 residues. Trimming shortened V by 3 bases and J by 10 bases, and 15 bases separated the two germline ends. The CDR3 nucleotides are TGTGCCAGCAGTTTCGCCGGGACGCCCCTCCAGTACTTC. This sequence encodes CASSFAGTPLQYF.

The table lists this clonotype with a few counts. The rearrangement uses TRBV20-1 and TRBJ2-7; 7 bases agree with TRBD1. This CDR3 has 13 residues. From germline, CDR1 is DFQATT and CDR2 SNEGSKA (reference sequence). V lost 5 bases, J lost 6 bases, and 10 bases stayed unmatched. CDR3 sequence: CSALDRVTGEQYF. CDR3 coding DNA: TGCAGTGCTTTAGACAGGGTGACTGGCGAGCAGTACTTC.

This clonotype was observed a few times. The chain combines TRBV12-3 or TRBV12-4 with TRBJ2-2; D may correspond to TRBD1 or TRBD2 (5 bases each). This CDR3 is built from 14 residues. V shed 5 bases and J shed 3 bases, with 10 bases lying between them. The CDR3 bases are TGTGCCAGCAGTCAAGGGACGGACACCGGGGAGCTGTTTTTT. It is translated as CASSQGTDTGELFF.

V usage is TRBV5-5 and J usage is TRBJ2-7; the D is unclear. V was shortened by 2 bases and J by 7 bases, with 16 bases between the two germline ends. CDR1 is SGHKS and CDR2 is YYEKEE in the germline V gene (reference sequence). The length of the CDR3 is 14 residues. This chain's CDR3 is CASSFSGTGVEQYF. The CDR3 DNA is TGTGCCAGCAGCTTTTCGGGCACGGGTGTGGAGCAGTACTTC.

V gene TRBV27 combines with J gene TRBJ1-6; D uncertain. The V gene's germline CDR1 is MNHEY and CDR2 SMNVEV (reference sequence). Trimming left V 4 bases short and J 10 bases short, with 11 bases between. The CDR3 runs 13 residues. Here the CDR3 reads CASSSSYRSPLHF. For the CDR3, the DNA is TGTGCCAGCAGTTCCTCGTACCGCTCACCCCTCCACTTT.

The chain uses TRBV28 and TRBJ2-2; D not resolved. Trimming left V 8 bases short and J 1 base short, with 11 bases between. Germline CDR1 is MDHEN and CDR2 is SYDVKM. The length of the CDR3 is 14 residues. DNA for the CDR3: TGTGCCAGCCTCCGGACGAGGAACACCGGGGAGCTGTTTTTT. It codes for CASLRTRNTGELFF.

This chain uses TRBV12-3 or TRBV12-4 with TRBJ1-5; D gene uncertain. Deletions cut 6 bases from V and 7 bases from J, with 19 bases between. The CDR3 is 15 residues long. The CDR3 is CASSQSGVSLQPQHF. In DNA, the CDR3 is TGTGCCAGCAGCCAAAGCGGGGTTTCGTTGCAGCCCCAGCATTTT.

This clonotype was detected only a few times. The chain employs TRBV12-3 or TRBV12-4 and TRBJ1-3; weak D call: TRBD1 (5 bases). V was pared by 8 bases and J by 0 bases, with 14 bases between. CDR3 length equals 15 residues. The DNA of the CDR3 is TGTGCCAGCTCACGAGGGGACCTCTCTGGAAACACCATATATTTT. Translation gives CASSRGDLSGNTIYF.

The chain couples TRBV4-2 to TRBJ2-1; a weak D match, TRBD2 (6 bases). CDR3 size: 17 residues. The germline gives CDR1 LGHNA, CDR2 YNFKEQ. V gave up 0 bases and J gave up 5 bases, with 17 bases separating them. Written as DNA, the CDR3 is TGTGCCAGCAGCCAAGAACCCGGGACTGTGGGTAACAATGAGCAGTTCTTC. It is translated as CASSQEPGTVGNNEQFF.

This clonotype was detected only once. The chain is built from TRBV20-1 and TRBJ2-7; the D gene is possibly TRBD1 (6 bases). CDR3 length: 13 residues. Trimming pared 5 bases from V and 0 bases from J, leaving 11 bases between. The V gene's germline CDR1 is DFQATT and CDR2 SNEGSKA (reference sequence). The CDR3 DNA follows: TGCAGTGCTCGAATGACAGGCTCCTACGAGCAGTACTTC. Translated, it gives CSARMTGSYEQYF.

This clonotype showed up many times. This chain uses TRBV7-2 with TRBJ2-5, with D tentatively TRBD2 (6 bases). Trimming removed 1 base from V and 5 bases from J, with 14 bases in between. Germline CDR1 reads SGHTA; CDR2 reads FQGNSA. The CDR3 runs 15 residues. The CDR3 sequence is CASSLGGGAGETQYF. CDR3 in DNA: TGTGCCAGCAGCTTAGGGGGTGGGGCGGGGGAGACCCAGTACTTC.

There are many counts of this clonotype. The chain has TRBV7-2 and TRBJ2-3, with D perhaps matching TRBD1 or TRBD2 (5 bases each). V lost 6 bases, J lost 6 bases, and 16 bases lay in between. The germline CDR1 and CDR2 sequences are SGHTA and FQGNSA. The CDR3 is 14 amino acids. In DNA, the CDR3 is TGTGCCAGCAGGGTTCGAGGGGCAAGCGATACGCAGTATTTT. Translated: CASRVRGASDTQYF. Using reference TRBV7-2 and TRBJ2-3 for the parts outside the CDR3, the full variable domain is GAGVSQSPSNKVTEKGKDVELRCDPISGHTALYWYRQSLGQGLEFLIYFQGNSAPDKSGLPSDRFSAERTGGSVSTLTIQRTQQEDSAVYLCASRVRGASDTQYFGPGTRLTVL.

This sequence joins TRBV6-1 and TRBJ2-7; the match to TRBD1 covers 7 bases. This CDR3 spans 12 amino acids. Per germline, CDR1 MNHNS and CDR2 SASEGT. V was clipped by 8 bases and J by 1 base; unmatched bases: 2. CDR3 DNA: TGTGCCAGCCACAGGGGTTCCTACGAGCAGTACTTC. It yields the protein CASHRGSYEQYF.

This clonotype was detected only a few times. The V call is TRBV7-2, the J call TRBJ2-5; 7 nucleotides align to TRBD2. V lost 5 bases and J lost 5; bases outside the gene matches: 11. The CDR3 has 15 amino acids. Per germline, CDR1 SGHTA and CDR2 FQGNSA. The CDR3 nucleotides are TGTGCCAGCAGCGGAGGCGGGAGACTTAGGGAGACCCAGTACTTC. Protein sequence: CASSGGGRLRETQYF.

This clonotype was observed at least ten times. The chain has TRBV19 and TRBJ2-1; 8 bases match TRBD1. V trimming: 7 bases; J trimming: 1 base; junction bases outside the gene matches: 9. The V gene's germline CDR1 is LNHDA and CDR2 SQIVND (reference sequence). The CDR3 runs 16 residues. CDR3 nucleotide sequence: TGTGCCAGTAATGAACGGACAGGGTGGTCCTACAATGAGCAGTTCTTC. It yields the protein CASNERTGWSYNEQFF.